This entry describes one T cell receptor (beta chain). This sample was taken from a study of blood T cell repertoires in COVID-19. Study as a whole: COVID-19 samples from acute and convalescent phases originated in the United States, Italy and Spain.

The study drew participants aged about 18 to 95 years from 24 US areas. Symptom resolution, clearance, or two negative PCRs marked the recovered donors of Cohort 3. The ends lost 5 bases at V and 13 bases at J; junction bases unmatched: 13. CDR1 and CDR2 (germline): SGHAT, FQNNGV. The CDR3 runs 13 residues. The assay was immunoSEQ multiplex PCR, and TCRdb's table has in-frame clones only and misses some. Seen here are roughly 330,000 clones, roughly 86% observed once, and the top ten hold under 5.5%. V and J are TRBV11-2 and TRBJ1-1; TRBD1 agrees at 7 bases. Sequencing input: PBMCs or T cells enriched from blood (not recorded which). This TCR was sampled from a woman in her twenties or thirties who had recovered from COVID-19. This CDR3 reads CASSLGGQTKGFF. The CDR3 nucleotides read TGTGCCAGCAGCCTCGGGGGACAGACAAAGGGTTTCTTT.